A single sample gave rise to the 3 T cell receptor beta chains below, sequenced in a study of blood T cell repertoires in COVID-19. Profiling relied on immunoSEQ multiplex PCR, and the TCRdb table lists in-frame clones only, not all of them. The sample consists of fewer than 40,000 clones, approximately 88% of them appearing once. The sample was peripheral blood. The receptors here all came from a man in his sixties with active COVID-19.

By its share, this clone is medium-sized. This sequence joins TRBV10-3 and TRBJ2-1; 7 bases match TRBD1. This CDR3 contains 15 residues. Per germline, CDR1 ENHRY and CDR2 SYGVKD. Trimming cost V 5 bases and J 2 bases; bases outside gene matches: 6. The CDR3 DNA follows: TGTGCCATCAGTATCACAGGGGAACCCTACAATGAGCAGTTCTTC. Its protein product is CAISITGEPYNEQFF.

The chain links TRBV19 to TRBJ2-7; TRBD2 agrees at 7 bases. After removal of 3 bases from V and 5 bases from J, the junction contained 7 bases not matched to a gene. Germline assignment: CDR1 LNHDA and CDR2 SQIVND (reference sequence). The CDR3 sequence is 14 residues long. CDR3 nucleotides: TGTGCCAGTAGTATCGGGGGAGGGAGCCACGAGCAGTACTTC. It translates to CASSIGGGSHEQYF.

The chain couples TRBV5-1 to TRBJ2-2; TRBD2 matches 10 bases. J lost 3 bases, V lost 4 bases, and 3 bases had no gene match. Germline CDR1 is SGHRS and CDR2 is YFSETQ. The CDR3 loop spans 15 amino acids. The CDR3 protein is CASSPLAGDTGELFF. The CDR3 nucleotides are TGCGCCAGCAGCCCCCTAGCGGGAGACACCGGGGAGCTGTTTTTT.